A selection of T cell receptor beta chains follows, all from one sample in a study of T cells after posttransplantation cyclophosphamide. The data were produced by immunoSEQ multiplex PCR, yet TCRdb's version contains in-frame clones alone and is incomplete. The data contain tens of thousands of clones, 73% of them seen just once; the ten biggest clones take up 0.65%. The source material was memory CD4+ T cells sorted from PBMCs. The receptors were gathered from a woman aged 55-75 years in good health, CMV-negative, and a related stem cell transplant donor. The CDR3 runs from the conserved cysteine through the conserved F or W. D genes are given only for firm matches. Some rows mark clone size as missing; the rest say once, few, many or name a class of expanded clone.

TRBJ1-2,TRBV6-1,TRBD1,-,CASTHRGGYTF,TGTGCCAGCACCCACAGGGGTGGCTACACCTTC
TRBJ2-1,TRBV4-2,-,-,CASSQDPGRGNEQFF,TGTGCCAGCAGCCAAGATCCCGGGAGAGGCAATGAGCAGTTCTTC
TRBJ1-2,TRBV11-2,-,-,CASSFTLGREDYTF,TGTGCCAGCAGCTTTACCCTCGGAAGAGAGGACTACACCTTC
TRBJ1-6,TRBV6-5,TRBD1,-,CASSYGRTGGSSSLHF,TGTGCCAGCAGTTACGGCCGGACAGGGGGCAGCTCGTCCCTCCACTTT
TRBJ1-3,TRBV14,TRBD1,-,CASSQEQGISGNTIYF,TGTGCCAGCAGCCAAGAACAGGGGATCTCTGGAAACACCATATATTTT
TRBJ2-7,TRBV6-6,TRBD2,-,CASSYSSLREGYEQYF,TGTGCCAGCAGTTACTCGTCTTTGCGGGAGGGATACGAGCAGTACTTC
TRBJ2-4,TRBV25-1,TRBD2,-,CASSAGLGENIQYF,TGTGCCAGCAGCGCTGGACTAGGAGAAAACATTCAGTACTTC
TRBJ2-1,TRBV27,TRBD2,-,CASRRSAGGPNEQFF,TGTGCCAGCCGACGTTCGGCGGGAGGGCCGAATGAGCAGTTCTTC
TRBJ1-1,TRBV6-1,TRBD1,-,CASRLTGQNTEAFF,TGTGCCAGCAGGCTGACAGGGCAGAACACTGAAGCTTTCTTT
TRBJ1-2,TRBV6-4,-,once,CASSVDYSSYGYTF,TGTGCCAGCAGCGTTGACTATTCTAGCTATGGCTACACCTTC
TRBJ2-2,TRBV28,-,-,CASSPFGQGSGELFF,TGTGCCAGCAGCCCCTTCGGGCAGGGATCCGGGGAGCTGTTTTTT
TRBJ1-1,TRBV28,-,-,CASSAGGGARGLVAFF,TGTGCCAGCAGCGCCGGGGGTGGGGCCCGCGGGTTAGTGGCTTTCTTT
TRBJ2-3,TRBV4-1,TRBD1,-,CASSQRGTGGSGDTQYF,TGCGCCAGCAGCCAACGTGGGACAGGGGGTTCGGGAGATACGCAGTATTTT
TRBJ1-1,TRBV12-5,-,-,CASGRETRDTEAFF,TGTGCTAGTGGTCGGGAGACGCGGGACACTGAAGCTTTCTTT
TRBJ1-5,TRBV7-2,-,few,CASSPRAGGPQPQHF,TGTGCCAGCAGCCCCCGGGCGGGAGGGCCTCAGCCCCAGCATTTT
TRBJ2-5,TRBV28,TRBD1,once,CASSPLTGNQETQYF,TGTGCCAGCAGTCCCCTGACAGGGAACCAAGAGACCCAGTACTTC
TRBJ2-2,TRBV19,-,-,CASSIFTNTGELFF,TGTGCCAGTAGTATTTTTACGAACACCGGGGAGCTGTTTTTT
TRBJ2-1,TRBV27,TRBD1,-,CASSLSSTGGGNEQFF,TGTGCCAGCAGTTTATCGTCGACAGGGGGCGGGAATGAGCAGTTCTTC
TRBJ2-1,TRBV5-6,-,-,CASSLKGQYYYNEQFF,TGTGCCAGCAGCCTTAAAGGACAGTACTACTACAATGAGCAGTTCTTC
TRBJ2-5,TRBV5-1,-,-,CASSLGGTQYF,TGCGCCAGCAGCTTGGGAGGGACCCAGTACTTC
TRBJ1-3,TRBV29-1,TRBD1,-,CSVRQGNSGNTIYF,TGCAGCGTAAGACAGGGAAACTCTGGAAACACCATATATTTT
TRBJ2-1,TRBV6-1,TRBD2,-,CASSVHLAGGGNEQFF,TGTGCCAGCAGTGTGCATCTAGCGGGAGGGGGTAATGAGCAGTTCTTC
TRBJ2-3,TRBV10-3,-,once,CAISELVASTDTQYF,TGTGCCATCAGTGAGTTGGTAGCTAGCACAGATACGCAGTATTTT
TRBJ2-7,TRBV7-9,TRBD1,-,CASSRTGLEHEQYF,TGTGCCAGCAGCAGGACAGGCCTCGAGCACGAGCAGTACTTC
TRBJ1-1,TRBV27,-,-,CASQAGLDMNTEAFF,TGTGCCAGCCAAGCAGGCCTCGACATGAACACTGAAGCTTTCTTT
TRBJ2-1,TRBV4-3,TRBD2,-,CASSQVGGDNEQFF,TGCGCCAGCAGCCAAGTGGGGGGGGACAATGAGCAGTTCTTC
TRBJ1-2,TRBV5-4,-,-,CASSLLTEFYGYTF,TGTGCCAGCAGCCTTTTAACAGAATTCTATGGCTACACCTTC
TRBJ2-7,TRBV7-2,-,-,CASSLQTSSHEQYF,TGTGCCAGCAGCCTACAGACTAGTTCCCACGAGCAGTACTTC
TRBJ1-3,TRBV9,-,-,CASKRTSSGNTIYF,TGTGCCAGCAAGCGTACTAGCTCTGGAAACACCATATATTTT
TRBJ1-1,TRBV5-1,-,-,CASSLVVQTNTEAFF,TGCGCCAGCAGCTTGGTTGTACAAACGAACACTGAAGCTTTCTTT
TRBJ2-7,TRBV29-1,TRBD2,-,CSVDSGGRYEQYF,TGCAGCGTTGACTCGGGGGGGCGGTACGAGCAGTACTTC
TRBJ1-5,TRBV12-1,-,-,CASRPGTGEYSNQPQHF,TGTGCCAGCAGGCCCGGGACAGGGGAATATAGCAATCAGCCCCAGCATTTT
TRBJ2-2,TRBV28,TRBD1,-,CASIATGTANTGELFF,TGTGCCAGCATTGCAACCGGGACAGCGAACACCGGGGAGCTGTTTTTT
TRBJ2-2,TRBV19,TRBD2,once,CASQRRGGATGELFF,TGTGCCAGTCAACGGCGGGGGGGTGCTACCGGGGAGCTGTTTTTT
TRBJ2-3,TRBV7-8,TRBD2,once,CASSTSGYRTDTQYF,TGTGCCAGTTCCACTAGCGGTTACCGCACAGATACGCAGTATTTT
TRBJ1-6,TRBV9,-,-,CASSAGSSYNSPLHF,TGTGCCAGCAGCGCCGGGAGCTCCTATAATTCACCCCTCCACTTT
TRBJ1-2,TRBV5-6,TRBD1,-,CASNFWRGQGGGSYGYTF,TGTGCCAGCAATTTCTGGAGGGGACAGGGAGGTGGGAGCTATGGCTACACCTTC
TRBJ1-5,TRBV19,-,-,CASSSLTGNQPQHF,TGTGCCAGTAGTAGTTTGACGGGGAATCAGCCCCAGCATTTT
TRBJ1-5,TRBV7-8,-,-,CASSLGRNQPQHF,TGTGCCAGCAGCTTAGGCAGAAACCAGCCCCAGCATTTT
TRBJ2-5,TRBV7-3,TRBD1,-,CASSRDRGQTQYF,TGTGCCAGCAGCCGGGACAGGGGCCAGACCCAGTACTTC
TRBJ2-7,TRBV2,-,once,CASRMTGNSYEQYF,TGTGCCAGCAGGATGACAGGAAACTCCTACGAGCAGTACTTC
TRBJ2-1,TRBV11-2,TRBD2,-,CASSLLAGGHNEQFF,TGTGCCAGCAGCTTACTAGCGGGGGGTCACAATGAGCAGTTCTTC
TRBJ1-2,TRBV19,TRBD1,-,CASSSRGPGYGYTF,TGTGCCAGTAGTTCCAGGGGGCCCGGATATGGCTACACCTTC
TRBJ1-5,TRBV18,-,-,CASSPSGEQPQHF,TGTGCCAGCTCCCCCTCGGGGGAACAGCCCCAGCATTTT
TRBJ1-2,TRBV30,-,-,CAWSVSAGYGYTF,TGTGCCTGGAGTGTAAGCGCGGGCTATGGCTACACCTTC
TRBJ1-5,TRBV19,TRBD1,-,CASRTAGTGGLQPQHF,TGTGCCAGTAGAACCGCCGGGACAGGGGGCTTACAGCCCCAGCATTTT
TRBJ1-2,TRBV7-9,TRBD1,few,CASSVRTGRASGYTF,TGTGCCAGCAGCGTAAGGACAGGGCGGGCTTCTGGCTACACCTTC
TRBJ1-1,TRBV11-3,-,-,CASSYDTYTEAFF,TGTGCCAGCAGCTATGACACCTACACTGAAGCTTTCTTT
TRBJ1-2,TRBV4-3,-,once,CASSQEVRKGYTF,TGCGCCAGCAGCCAAGAAGTCAGGAAGGGCTACACCTTC
TRBJ2-7,TRBV28,-,-,CASSLNSPYEQYF,TGTGCCAGCAGTTTGAATAGCCCCTACGAGCAGTACTTC
TRBJ2-5,TRBV9,TRBD2,-,CASSRLAGLQETQYF,TGTGCCAGCAGCAGACTAGCGGGGTTGCAAGAGACCCAGTACTTC
TRBJ2-4,TRBV28,-,-,CVSSVDSPKNIQYF,TGTGTCAGCAGCGTGGACAGCCCCAAAAACATTCAGTACTTC
TRBJ1-6,TRBV9,-,-,CASSSLEGGPLHF,TGTGCCAGCAGCTCTCTCGAGGGGGGGCCCCTCCACTTT